This T cell receptor beta chain derives from a study of metastatic and nonmetastatic thyroid tumors. None of the patients had undergone any treatment ahead of thyroid surgery. The germline V gene encodes CDR1 SGHVS and CDR2 FNYEAQ. The CDR3 contains 14 residues. V lost 9 bases and J lost 8, with 22 bases in between. From the PCR reads, TCRdb re-called clones with MiXCR. The sample yields roughly 24,000 clones, roughly 21% seen once. The clonotype was recovered from a male donor with papillary thyroid cancer or a benign thyroid nodule (not recorded which). Some clones in this sample may be carry-over from other donors' samples. The sample was blood. The chain couples TRBV7-6 to TRBJ2-5; D perhaps matches TRBD2 (6 bases). DNA for the CDR3: TGTGCCAGAGGCCCCCCTAGCGCTTTGGGAACCCAGTACTTC. Protein sequence: CARGPPSALGTQYF.